These T cell receptor beta chains were read from a single sample in a study of blood T cells in healthy people across ages. Each CDR3 protein gets one entry after TCRdb re-called the 5' RACE reads with MiXCR. The data contain some 1.5 million distinct CDR3 sequences, approximately 28% of them singletons. Specimen: blood. All receptors come from a woman aged 25 to 39 in good health. Each CDR3 is given with its conserved first and last residue. A D gene is named only where the DNA matches it firmly. Some rows mark clone size as missing; the rest say once, few, many or name a class of expanded clone.

few	TRBV15	TRBJ1-1	-	TGTGCCACCAGCAGAGAGCTGAACACTGAAGCTTTCTTT	CATSRELNTEAFF
-	TRBV4-2	TRBJ2-3	TRBD2	TGTGCCAGCAGCCAAGGGTCCGGGTTGGCGGGGGGCACAGATACGCAGTATTTT	CASSQGSGLAGGTDTQYF
few	TRBV20-1	TRBJ1-5	TRBD1	TGCAGTGCTCGACGACAGGGGGAACAGCCCCAGCATTTT	CSARRQGEQPQHF
few	TRBV7-2	TRBJ2-1	TRBD2	TGTGCCAGCAGCTCCAGCGGGAGCGTTACCGGAAATGAGCAGTTCTTC	CASSSSGSVTGNEQFF
few	TRBV12-3/TRBV12-4	TRBJ2-1	TRBD2	TGTGCCAGCAGCCTACCGAACTATGGCGGGGGGGTCGGGCAGTTCTTC	CASSLPNYGGGVGQFF
-	TRBV30	TRBJ2-5	TRBD1	TGTGCCTGGAGTGGGGGACAGGAAGAGACCCAGTACTTC	CAWSGGQEETQYF
many	TRBV6-5	TRBJ2-7	TRBD2	TGTGCCAGTGGGAGGGCCTACGAGCAGTACTTC	CASGRAYEQYF
many	TRBV30	TRBJ2-5	-	TGTGCCTGGAGTGTACAGCGGGAGACCCAGTACTTC	CAWSVQRETQYF
many	TRBV7-2	TRBJ1-5	-	TGTGCCAGCGGGACATCACAGAGTCAGCCCCAGCATTTT	CASGTSQSQPQHF
few	TRBV20-1	TRBJ1-1	-	TGCAGTGCTAGGCCCGGGACACGACCGAACACTGAAGCTTTCTTT	CSARPGTRPNTEAFF
few	TRBV2	TRBJ1-5	-	TGTGCCAGCAGTGAAGCCACGGGCAATCAGCCCCAGCATTTT	CASSEATGNQPQHF
few	TRBV7-9	TRBJ2-7	TRBD2	TGTGCCAGCAGCTTAGTTAGTGGGGCGTCTAGCGGATCCTACGAGCAGTACTTC	CASSLVSGASSGSYEQYF
few	TRBV7-8	TRBJ1-5	-	TGTGCCAGCAGCTTAGTATCAAGGGGTATCAGCAATCAGCCCCAGCATTTT	CASSLVSRGISNQPQHF
-	TRBV5-6	TRBJ2-7	-	TGTGCCAGCAGGACGAGCGCCTCCGCCTACGAGCAGTACTTC	CASRTSASAYEQYF
-	TRBV4-2	TRBJ1-2	-	TGTGCCAGCAGCCAAGCAGCGAGGGATGGCTACACCTTC	CASSQAARDGYTF
-	TRBV20-1	TRBJ2-7	TRBD2	TGCAGTGCCAAAGATAGCGGGAATAACCCCTACGAGCAGTACTTC	CSAKDSGNNPYEQYF
few	TRBV20-1	TRBJ1-6	-	TGCAGTGCACCAGGAGCCCAGAATAATTCACCCCTCCACTTT	CSAPGAQNNSPLHF
few	TRBV10-3	TRBJ2-7	-	TGTGCCATCAGTGAGTCGCGGGGCCACTCCTACGAGCAGTACTTC	CAISESRGHSYEQYF
few	TRBV11-2	TRBJ2-5	-	TGTGCCAGCAGCTTCCTAGGGGCAGGGGAGACCCAGTACTTC	CASSFLGAGETQYF
many	TRBV12-3/TRBV12-4	TRBJ2-3	-	TGTGCCAGCAGTTTAATGGGGGCGAGCACAGATACGCAGTATTTT	CASSLMGASTDTQYF
-	TRBV11-1	TRBJ2-4	-	TGTGCCAGCAGCCAAGTCATCGGTGCTAGCGCCGGAAACATTCAGTACTTC	CASSQVIGASAGNIQYF
-	TRBV30	TRBJ1-2	-	TGTGCCTCGGTTTCTGAGGGGGTTGACTATGGCTACACCTTC	CASVSEGVDYGYTF
few	TRBV5-1	TRBJ2-7	-	TGCGCCAGCATGGTAGGGAGTGCTGGGTACGAGCAGTACTTC	CASMVGSAGYEQYF
few	TRBV28	TRBJ2-1	-	TGTGCCAGCAGTGGGAAGCAGCAATTCTTC	CASSGKQQFF
-	TRBV5-1	TRBJ2-5	-	TGCTCCAGCAGCTTGGAGGGGGGCTTGTGGGAGACCCAGTACTTC	CSSSLEGGLWETQYF
-	TRBV5-1	TRBJ2-3	-	TGCGCCAGCAGCTCAGGGGAGGAAACAGATACGCAGTATTTT	CASSSGEETDTQYF
-	TRBV11-3	TRBJ1-6	-	TGTGCCAGCAGCTCCATGGGGGGTCCTCTCCACTTT	CASSSMGGPLHF
-	TRBV11-2	TRBJ2-7	TRBD1	TGTGCCAGCAGCTTAGCTGGACAGGGGGCTCAGTACTTC	CASSLAGQGAQYF
many	TRBV5-6	TRBJ2-7	-	TGTGCCAGTTCCGAAGGGCAGCGGATCTACTACGAGCAGTACTTC	CASSEGQRIYYEQYF
-	TRBV6-8	TRBJ2-4	-	TGTGCCAGCGGTACGCTTCAAGAGCAGTACTTC	CASGTLQEQYF
once	TRBV7-8	TRBJ2-5	-	TGTGCCAGCAGTCAGACCCGGGACGCGGAAGAGACCCAGTACTTC	CASSQTRDAEETQYF
many	TRBV5-1	TRBJ2-1	TRBD2	TGCGCCAGCAGCTTGTTGGGCGGGGGGTCCTACAATGAGCAGTTCTTC	CASSLLGGGSYNEQFF
-	TRBV20-1	TRBJ1-2	TRBD1	TGTAGTGCTTTAAAAATGGACAGGGCCGACGGCTACACCTTC	CSALKMDRADGYTF
-	TRBV20-1	TRBJ2-1	TRBD1	TGCAGTCCCTGGGACAGATTCTCCTACAATGAGCAGTTCTTC	CSPWDRFSYNEQFF
-	TRBV27	TRBJ2-4	-	TGTGCCAGCAGAAGAGGGGGGGCTCCGGGCATTCAGTACTTC	CASRRGGAPGIQYF
few	TRBV11-2	TRBJ1-4	TRBD1	TGTGCCAGCAGCCAACAGGGGGGGGCCATGGCTAATGAAAAACTGTTTTTT	CASSQQGGAMANEKLFF
many	TRBV20-1	TRBJ2-1	TRBD2	TGCAGTGCCCAAGCGGGGCAAAGGTACCGAGACACCAATGAGCAGTTCTTC	CSAQAGQRYRDTNEQFF
-	TRBV9	TRBJ1-2	-	TGTGCCAGCAGCGTAGCTACCGGGGCAGGGAAAAAGGAGGGCTACACCTTC	CASSVATGAGKKEGYTF
-	TRBV6-6	TRBJ2-3	TRBD2	TGTGCCAGCAGAACCCCGACTAGCACAGATGCGCAGTATTTT	CASRTPTSTDAQYF
few	TRBV7-2	TRBJ2-7	TRBD2	TGTGCCAGCACCCTAGGGACTAGCGGGAGCTACGAGCAGTACTTC	CASTLGTSGSYEQYF
-	TRBV2	TRBJ2-5	TRBD1	TGTGCCAGCCAAAGACAGGGGTCGAGTGAGACCCAGTACTTC	CASQRQGSSETQYF
few	TRBV29-1	TRBJ1-1	-	TGCAGCGTTACGACAAGTCTGAACACTGAAGCTTTCTTT	CSVTTSLNTEAFF
many	TRBV29-1	TRBJ1-5	-	TGCAGCGTTGAACCCACGCTCGGGCAGCCCCAGCATTTT	CSVEPTLGQPQHF
many	TRBV14	TRBJ2-7	-	TGTGCCAGCAGCCAAGGTTGGACGGACTACGAGCAGTACTTC	CASSQGWTDYEQYF
many	TRBV11-2	TRBJ2-7	-	TGTGCCAGCAGCTCCGGCCGGGTCTACGAGCAGTACTTC	CASSSGRVYEQYF
-	TRBV29-1	TRBJ2-1	TRBD1	TGCAGCGCAGAGACAGGGGGCAATGTCCATGAGCAGTTCTTC	CSAETGGNVHEQFF
many	TRBV9	TRBJ2-7	TRBD2	TGTGCCAGCAGCCAGAGCCTAGCGGGAGGCGAGCAGTACTTC	CASSQSLAGGEQYF
-	TRBV6-6	TRBJ1-5	-	TGTGCCAGCAGTTATAACAGGGCAACCAACGTCAATCAGCCCCAGCATTTT	CASSYNRATNVNQPQHF
-	TRBV18	TRBJ2-3	-	TGTGCCAGCTCACCACGGACCGATCGGGATACGCAGTATTTT	CASSPRTDRDTQYF
many	TRBV12-3/TRBV12-4	TRBJ2-3	-	TGTGCCAGCAGTTACACCACCGGGGATACGCAGTATTTT	CASSYTTGDTQYF
few	TRBV12-5	TRBJ2-7	-	TGTGCTAGTGGACTGCAGGGACCCTACGAGCAGTACTTC	CASGLQGPYEQYF
-	TRBV7-2	TRBJ2-3	-	TGTGCCAGCAGCCCTACCCCGACTACCACAGATACGCAGTATTTT	CASSPTPTTTDTQYF
-	TRBV4-1	TRBJ2-2	TRBD2	TGCGCCAGCAGCCAAGGGGGAGGGCAGGGACTCACCGGGGAGCTGTTTTTT	CASSQGGGQGLTGELFF
-	TRBV19	TRBJ2-7	TRBD2	TGTGCCAGCAGCATTGGACTAGCGGGGAGCTACGAGCAGTACTTC	CASSIGLAGSYEQYF
many	TRBV9	TRBJ2-6	-	TGTGCCAGCAGCACCCCGGGACGTTTCTCTGGGGCCAACGTCCTGACTTTC	CASSTPGRFSGANVLTF